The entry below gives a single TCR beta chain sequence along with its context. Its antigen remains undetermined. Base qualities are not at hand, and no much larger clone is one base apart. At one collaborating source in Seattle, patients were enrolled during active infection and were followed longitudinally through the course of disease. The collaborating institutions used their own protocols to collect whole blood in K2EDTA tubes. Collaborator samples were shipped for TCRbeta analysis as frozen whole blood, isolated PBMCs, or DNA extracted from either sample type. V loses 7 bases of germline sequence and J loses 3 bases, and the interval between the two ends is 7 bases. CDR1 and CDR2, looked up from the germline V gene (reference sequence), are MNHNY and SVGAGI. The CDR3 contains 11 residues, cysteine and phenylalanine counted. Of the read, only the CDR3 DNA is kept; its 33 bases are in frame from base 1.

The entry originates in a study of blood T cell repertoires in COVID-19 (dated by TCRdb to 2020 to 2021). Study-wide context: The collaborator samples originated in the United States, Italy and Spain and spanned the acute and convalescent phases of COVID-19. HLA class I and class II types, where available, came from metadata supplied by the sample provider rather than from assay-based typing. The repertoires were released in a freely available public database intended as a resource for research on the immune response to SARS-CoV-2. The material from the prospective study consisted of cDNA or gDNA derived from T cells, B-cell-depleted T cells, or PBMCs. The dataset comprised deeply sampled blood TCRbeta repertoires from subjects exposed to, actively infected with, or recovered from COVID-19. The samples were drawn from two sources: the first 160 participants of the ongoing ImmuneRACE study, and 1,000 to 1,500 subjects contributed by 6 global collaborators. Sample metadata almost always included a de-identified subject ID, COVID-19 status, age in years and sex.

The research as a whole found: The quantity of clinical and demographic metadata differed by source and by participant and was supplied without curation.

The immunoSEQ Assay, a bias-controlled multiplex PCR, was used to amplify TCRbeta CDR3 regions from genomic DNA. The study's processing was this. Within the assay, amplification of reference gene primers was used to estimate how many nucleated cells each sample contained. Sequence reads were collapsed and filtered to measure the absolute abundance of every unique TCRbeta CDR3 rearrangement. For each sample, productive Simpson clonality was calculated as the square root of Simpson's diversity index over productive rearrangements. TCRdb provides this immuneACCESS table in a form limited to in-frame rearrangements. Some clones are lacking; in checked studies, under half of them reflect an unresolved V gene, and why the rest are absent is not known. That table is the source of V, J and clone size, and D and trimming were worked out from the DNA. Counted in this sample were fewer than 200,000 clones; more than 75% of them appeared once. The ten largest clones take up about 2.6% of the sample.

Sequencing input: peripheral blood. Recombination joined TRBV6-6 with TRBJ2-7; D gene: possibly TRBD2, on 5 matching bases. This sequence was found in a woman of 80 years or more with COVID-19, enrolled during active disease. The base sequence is TGTGCCAGCACCGGACTCTACGAGCAGTACTTC. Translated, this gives CASTGLYEQYF.